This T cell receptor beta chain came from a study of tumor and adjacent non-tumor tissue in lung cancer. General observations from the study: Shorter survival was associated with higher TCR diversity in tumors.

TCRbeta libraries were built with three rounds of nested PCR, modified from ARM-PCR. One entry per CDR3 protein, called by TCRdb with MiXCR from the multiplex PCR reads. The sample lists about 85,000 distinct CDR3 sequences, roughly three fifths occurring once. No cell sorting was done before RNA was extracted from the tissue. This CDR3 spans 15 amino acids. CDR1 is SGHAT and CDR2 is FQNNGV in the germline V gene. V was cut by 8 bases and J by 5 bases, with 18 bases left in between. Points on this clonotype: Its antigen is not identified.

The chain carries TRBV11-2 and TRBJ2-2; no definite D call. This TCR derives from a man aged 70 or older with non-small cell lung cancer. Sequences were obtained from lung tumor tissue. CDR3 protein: CASGPPPLKTGELFF. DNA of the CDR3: TGTGCCAGCGGCCCTCCTCCCCTGAAGACCGGGGAGCTGTTTTTT.